These 8 T cell receptor beta chains share one sample of origin, sequenced in a study of T cells expressing NK-cell markers. TCRdb re-called the 5' RACE reads and gives one entry per CDR3 protein, without DNA. The sample has 550,000 to 600,000 distinct CDR3 sequences. Sequenced input: blood T cells: a sorted CD56 or NKG2C T cell subset, CD4+ or CD8+ T cells, or bulk PBMC T cells (not recorded which). The receptors here all came from a man aged 18 to 29 in good health.

The CDR3 loop reads CASPIRDLIEENTGELFF. The genes are TRBV6-1 and TRBJ2-2; the TCRdb D gene call, TRBD1, has no DNA to confirm it. CDR1 is MNHNS and CDR2 is SASEGT in the germline V gene. The CDR3 loop spans 18 amino acids.

The chain recombines TRBV12-3 or TRBV12-4 with TRBJ2-1; TCRdb proposes TRBD1, but this gene call is untestable without DNA. The CDR3 covers 12 residues. CDR3 region: CASSLIPQSQFF.

This chain connects TRBV12-5 to TRBJ1-2; with no DNA, the TCRdb D assignment of TRBD1 cannot be verified. The CDR3 sequence is 17 residues long. Germline assignment: CDR1 LGHNT and CDR2 FRNRAP. Here the CDR3 reads CASGFQTGRPENYGYTF. Full variable domain (remainder filled in from reference TRBV12-5 and TRBJ1-2): DARVTQTPRHKVTEMGQEVTMRCQPILGHNTVFWYRQTMMQGLELLAYFRNRAPLDDSGMPKDRFSAEMPDATLATLKIQPSEPRDSAVYFCASGFQTGRPENYGYTFGSGTRLTVV.

The J gene is TRBJ2-3, the V gene TRBV11-2. The CDR3 length is 15 residues. Germline V gene sequence: CDR1 SGHAT, CDR2 FQNNGV. The CDR3 region is CASSPRVGSLDTQYF. The complete variable domain, with remaining parts taken from reference TRBV11-2 and TRBJ2-3, reads EAGVAQSPRYKIIEKRQSVAFWCNPISGHATLYWYQQILGQGPKLLIQFQNNGVVDDSQLPKDRFSAERLKGVDSTLKIQPAKLEDSAVYLCASSPRVGSLDTQYFGPGTRLTVL.

The rearrangement links TRBV10-3 to TRBJ1-4; the TRBD1 assignment by TCRdb is unverifiable without DNA. Germline CDR1 is ENHRY and CDR2 is SYGVKD. The CDR3 has 14 residues. Here the CDR3 reads CAISPGQGQEKLFF.

The rearrangement links TRBV20-1 to TRBJ2-3; the TRBD2 assignment by TCRdb is unverifiable without DNA. Germline-derived CDR1 and CDR2 are DFQATT and SNEGSKA (reference sequence). There are 15 residues in the CDR3. The CDR3 protein is CSARDSGGPSDTQYF.

The chain links TRBV5-1 to TRBJ2-3; TCRdb reports TRBD2, a call that lacks DNA to check it against. The CDR3 is made up of 15 amino acids. Germline-derived CDR1 and CDR2 are SGHRS and YFSETQ. This CDR3 reads CASSFSGRHTDTQYF.

The J gene is TRBJ2-1, the V gene TRBV5-1; TCRdb picks TRBD2, but there is no DNA to check that call. The CDR3 has 18 residues. Germline assignment: CDR1 SGHRS and CDR2 YFSETQ. This CDR3 is CASSLEGLAGVRYNEQFF.